This T cell receptor beta chain was identified in a study of CD8+ T cells in alopecia areata (dated by TCRdb to 2016 to 2019). Notes on the research overall: The treated patients took part in an open-label pilot trial in which moderate-to-severe alopecia areata was treated with oral tofacitinib at 5 to 10 mg twice daily. Patients stayed on tofacitinib for 6 to 18 months and then had 6 months of follow-up off drug so that delayed response and recurrence could be assessed. The SALT score, which quantifies the percentage of affected scalp surface area, was used to measure disease severity in treated patients. To study T cell clonal expansion in alopecia areata, the researchers applied high-throughput TCRbeta sequencing to both the C3H/HeJ mouse model and human patients. In humans, TCRbeta sequencing was performed on scalp tissue and on sorted CD4+ and CD8+ peripheral blood T cells from healthy controls and from patients with patchy or totalis/universalis alopecia areata. Biopsies were taken from tofacitinib-treated patients at baseline and again at 4 and 24 weeks into treatment, and several of those patients also had a later scalp biopsy. Scalp clonality was compared among normal scalp (n=4), patchy alopecia areata scalp (n=8), and alopecia totalis/universalis scalp (n=8). RNA was extracted with the PAXgene miRNA kit for fixed scalp, the miRNeasy kit for PBMCs, and the RNeasy kit for mouse skin. TCRbeta CDR3 regions were amplified by immunoSEQ multiplex PCR using 35 Vbeta forward and 13 Jbeta reverse primers. What the study reported, not specific to this receptor: Shared TCR sequences between patients were less evident than in mice, which may be partly attributable to HLA diversity in the patient population. Scalp TCR repertoire analysis is complicated because resident alphabeta T cells in normal human skin are also sequenced, whereas mouse skin is dominated by gammadelta T cells. During tofacitinib treatment, many expanded lesional clones remained in scalp and blood, and this persistence may partly explain relapse after treatment is stopped. Lesional scalp, especially in alopecia totalis/universalis, showed higher clonality and more expanded CD8+ clones than normal scalp, suggesting antigenic drive. Because the treated cohort was small and had only one nonresponder, larger studies are needed to examine links between baseline CD8+ expansion and response. Tofacitinib significantly lowered scalp clonality and the number of expanded CD8+ clones among the top 100 scalp clones.

The time point tag for this specimen amounts to: about four weeks on oral tofacitinib. The treatment or condition label on this specimen signifies: oral pan-JAK inhibitor, 5-10 mg twice daily. From alopecia areata patients, peripheral blood was collected along with lesional scalp punch biopsies. PBMCs were isolated by density centrifugation and stained for CD3, CD4 and CD8, and CD4+ and CD8+ T cells were sorted on a FACSAria. Libraries were made using the immunoSEQ multiplex PCR assay. RNA was extracted from all samples and reverse transcribed into cDNA, which served as template for TCR sequencing. SuperScript III was used for first-strand cDNA synthesis, primed with a 2:1 mix of oligo-dT and random hexamers. Amplification bias was assessed with a synthetic immune receptor repertoire, and residual bias was removed computationally. The paper's data handling went like this. Raw reads were preprocessed to remove errors, and CDR3 was defined according to IMGT conventions as the region from the conserved cysteine to phenylalanine. Clonality was computed as 1 minus the Shannon entropy, with the entropy normalized by log2 of the number of productive unique TCRs. Scalp TCRbeta sequences were cross-referenced with sorted blood CD4 and CD8 repertoires so that the CD4 or CD8 identity of scalp clones could be inferred. In TCRdb, the immuneACCESS table is reduced to in-frame sequences with V and J assigned. These tables do not hold every clone; where another copy was compared, an unresolved V gene accounts for under half, and the others remain unexplained. V and J calls and clone size are those listed in that table; D and trimming were worked out from the DNA. A total of around 210,000 clones appear in this sample, 55% to 70% of them only once. About 4.2% of the sample is held by the ten biggest clonotypes.

Details on this clone: What antigen it recognizes has not been identified. Nothing much larger sits one base from this clone, and base qualities are not available.

This clonotype was sampled from a human donor with alopecia areata. Here the sequenced sample was CD4+ T cells sorted from blood, taken at week 4, from a patient treated with tofacitinib.

The nucleotides are TGCGCCAGCAGCAACAGGGGGCACGCTGAAGCTTTCTTT. This gives the protein CASSNRGHAEAFF. The rearranged chain carries TRBV5-1 and TRBJ1-1; 9 bases in between match TRBD1. After removal of 4 bases from V and 6 bases from J, the junction retains 4 bases not matched to a gene. The CDR3 spans 13 residues, from the cysteine through the phenylalanine. Only the CDR3 part of the read is kept: 39 bases, read in frame from the first base. The germline V gene encodes CDR1 SGHRS and CDR2 YFSETQ.